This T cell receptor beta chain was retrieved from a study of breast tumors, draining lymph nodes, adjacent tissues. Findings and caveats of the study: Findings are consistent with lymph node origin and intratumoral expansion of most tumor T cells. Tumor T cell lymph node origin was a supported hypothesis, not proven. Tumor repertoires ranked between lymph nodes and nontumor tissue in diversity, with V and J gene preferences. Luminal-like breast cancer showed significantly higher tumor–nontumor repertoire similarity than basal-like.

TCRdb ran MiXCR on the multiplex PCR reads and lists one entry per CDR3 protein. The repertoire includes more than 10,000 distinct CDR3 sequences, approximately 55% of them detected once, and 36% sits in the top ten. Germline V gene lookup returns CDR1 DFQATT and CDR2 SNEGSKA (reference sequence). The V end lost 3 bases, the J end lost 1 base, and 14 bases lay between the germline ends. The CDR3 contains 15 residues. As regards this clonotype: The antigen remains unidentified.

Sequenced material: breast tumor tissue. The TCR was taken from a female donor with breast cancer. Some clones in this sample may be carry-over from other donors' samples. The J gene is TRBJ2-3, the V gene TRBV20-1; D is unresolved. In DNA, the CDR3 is TGCAGTGCTAGGGAAGGGCGGATAGGCACAGATACGCAGTATTTT. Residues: CSAREGRIGTDTQYF.